This T cell receptor beta chain derives from a study of T cells in Graves' hyperthyroidism and ophthalmopathy. Germline V gene lookup returns CDR1 MNHEY and CDR2 SVGEGT. This CDR3 contains 14 residues. The V end was cut by 5 bases, the J end by 3 bases, with 13 bases between. Using RNA transcripts as the source, TCR beta CDR3 regions were amplified. HTBI primers drove first-round RT-PCR of the TCR CDR3. TCRdb passed the multiplex PCR reads through MiXCR, listing each CDR3 protein once. The data contain more than 500,000 distinct CDR3 sequences, approximately 15% of them singletons. This clonotype was obtained from a woman aged 40-49 years with Graves' hyperthyroidism. The sequencing input was blood. The rearrangement joins TRBV6-2 or TRBV6-3 to TRBJ1-1; D not certain. Here the CDR3 reads CASSPRDLHTEAFF. The CDR3 DNA sequence: TGTGCCAGCAGTCCCAGAGACCTCCACACTGAAGCTTTCTTT.